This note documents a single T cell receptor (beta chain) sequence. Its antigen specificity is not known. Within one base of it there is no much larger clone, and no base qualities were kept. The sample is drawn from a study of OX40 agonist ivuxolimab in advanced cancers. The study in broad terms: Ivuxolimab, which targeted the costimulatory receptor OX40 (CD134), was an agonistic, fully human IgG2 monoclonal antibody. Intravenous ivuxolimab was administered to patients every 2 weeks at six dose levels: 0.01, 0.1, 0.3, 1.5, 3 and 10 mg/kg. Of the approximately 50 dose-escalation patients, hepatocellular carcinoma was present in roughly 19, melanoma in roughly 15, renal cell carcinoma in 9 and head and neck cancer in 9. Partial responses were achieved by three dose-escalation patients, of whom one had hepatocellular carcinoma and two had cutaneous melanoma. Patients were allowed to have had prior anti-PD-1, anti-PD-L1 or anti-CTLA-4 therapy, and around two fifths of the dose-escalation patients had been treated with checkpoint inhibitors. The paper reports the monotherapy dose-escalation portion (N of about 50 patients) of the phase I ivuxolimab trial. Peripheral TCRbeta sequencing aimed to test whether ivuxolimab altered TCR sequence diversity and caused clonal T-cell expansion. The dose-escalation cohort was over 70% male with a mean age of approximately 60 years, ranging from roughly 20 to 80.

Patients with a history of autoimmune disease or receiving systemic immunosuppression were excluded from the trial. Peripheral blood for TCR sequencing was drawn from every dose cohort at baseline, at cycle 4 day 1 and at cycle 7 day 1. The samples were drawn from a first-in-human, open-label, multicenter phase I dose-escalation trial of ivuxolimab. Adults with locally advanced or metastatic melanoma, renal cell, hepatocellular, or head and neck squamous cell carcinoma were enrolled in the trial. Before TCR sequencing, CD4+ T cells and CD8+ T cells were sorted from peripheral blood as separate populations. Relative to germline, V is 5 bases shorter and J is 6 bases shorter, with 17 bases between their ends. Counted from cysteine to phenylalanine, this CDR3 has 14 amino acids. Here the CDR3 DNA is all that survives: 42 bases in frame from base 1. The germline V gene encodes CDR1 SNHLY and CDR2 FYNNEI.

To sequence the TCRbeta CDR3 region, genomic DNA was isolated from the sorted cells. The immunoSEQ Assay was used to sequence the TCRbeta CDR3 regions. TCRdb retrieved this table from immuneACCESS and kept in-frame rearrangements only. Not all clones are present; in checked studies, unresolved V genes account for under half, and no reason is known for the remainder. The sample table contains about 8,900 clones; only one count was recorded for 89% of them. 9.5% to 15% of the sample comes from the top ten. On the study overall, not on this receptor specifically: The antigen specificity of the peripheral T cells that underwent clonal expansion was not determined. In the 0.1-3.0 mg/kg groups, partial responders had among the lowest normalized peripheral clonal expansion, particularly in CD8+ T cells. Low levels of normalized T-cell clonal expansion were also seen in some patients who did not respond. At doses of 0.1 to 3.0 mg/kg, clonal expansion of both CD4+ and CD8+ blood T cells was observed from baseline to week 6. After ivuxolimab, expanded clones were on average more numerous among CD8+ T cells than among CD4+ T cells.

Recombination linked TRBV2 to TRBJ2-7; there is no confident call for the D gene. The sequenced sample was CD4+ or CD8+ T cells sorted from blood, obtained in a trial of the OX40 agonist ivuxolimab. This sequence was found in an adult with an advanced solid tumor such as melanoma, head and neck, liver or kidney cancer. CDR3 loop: CASSRPAGWGEQYF. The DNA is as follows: TGTGCCAGCAGTCGACCCGCAGGTTGGGGCGAGCAGTACTTC.